Shown below are 13 T cell receptor beta chains from a single sample sequenced in a study of regulatory T cells in long-lasting Graves disease (TCRdb year 2021). To prepare the library, multiplex PCR was applied. Sequenced on an Illumina HiSeq 4000. iRepertoire HTBI primers and Arm-PCR amplification of CDR3 regions were used to construct TCR beta libraries. The raw public data were reprocessed by TCRdb itself: fastp quality trimming at Q25, MiXCR clonotype calling, in-frame beta chains only. Rows are unified per CDR3 protein, each entry keeping the most common DNA and genes. Present in this sample are about 400,000 distinct CDR3 sequences, around 21% of which were seen just once. The ten biggest clones cover roughly 20% of the sample. The time point tag for this specimen amounts to: persistent/refractory GD, antithyroid drugs over 5 years with positive TRAb. For both TCR sequencing and RNA sequencing, RNA was extracted from PBMCs in TRIzol.

This specimen was peripheral blood mononuclear cells (PBMCs), taken when the disease was refractory, from a patient treated with antithyroid drugs. The source is a female donor with Graves disease.

This clonotype was observed a few times. This rearrangement joins TRBV7-9 to TRBJ2-2, with D perhaps matching TRBD2 (5 bases). CDR3 length: 15 amino acids. V lost 5 bases and J lost 2, with 12 bases in between. Germline V gene data show CDR1 as SEHNR and CDR2 as FQNEAQ (reference sequence). CDR3 amino acids: CASSRTGVNTGELFF. CDR3 coding DNA: TGTGCCAGCAGCAGAACCGGGGTCAACACCGGGGAGCTGTTTTTT.

The CDR3 here is CASSSEGRGAYEQYF. In DNA, the CDR3 is TGTGCCAGCTCATCGGAGGGCAGGGGTGCCTACGAGCAGTACTTC. The chain is built from TRBV18 and TRBJ2-7; D may be TRBD1 or TRBD2 (6 bases each). Trimming stripped 5 bases from V and 2 bases from J, with 16 bases between. The CDR3 runs to 15 residues. In germline, CDR1 is KGHSH, CDR2 LQKENI. Full variable domain (rest looked up from reference TRBV18 and TRBJ2-7): NAGVMQNPRHLVRRRGQEARLRCSPMKGHSHVYWYRQLPEEGLKFMVYLQKENIIDESGMPKERFSAEFPKEGPSILRIQQVVRGDSAAYFCASSSEGRGAYEQYFGPGTRLTVT.

This clonotype has just a few counts. The chain employs TRBV20-1 and TRBJ1-5, with TRBD1 identical over 8 bases. Per the germline V gene, CDR1 is DFQATT and CDR2 is SNEGSKA (reference sequence). J gave up 0 bases and V 3 bases, and 16 bases lay outside the gene matches. The CDR3 is made up of 19 amino acids. For the CDR3, the DNA is TGCAGTGCTAGGATGTCCCAAGGACAGGGACACTATAGCAATCAGCCCCAGCATTTT. Amino acids: CSARMSQGQGHYSNQPQHF.

A remark on this clonotype: This may arise from a read error, as a much more abundant clone is one base away. The chain is built from TRBV6-2 or TRBV6-3 and TRBJ1-2; TRBD1 matches at 9 bases. CDR1 is MNHEY and CDR2 is SVGEGT in the germline V gene. V lost 6 bases to trimming and J lost 2 bases; unmatched junction nucleotides: 13. The CDR3 consists of 17 residues. CDR3 loop: CASRRQGVEYSNYGYTF. CDR3 sequence (DNA): TGTGCCAGCAGAAGACAGGGGGTGGAATATTCGAACTATGGCTACACCTTC.

This clonotype came up many times. The V and J genes are TRBV2 and TRBJ2-5; possible D gene TRBD1, 6 bases. The CDR3 has 18 amino acids. Germline CDR1 and CDR2: SNHLY and FYNNEI. Trimming took 8 bases from V and 2 from J, leaving 27 bases between them. In DNA form, the CDR3 reads TGTGCCAGCGCCCTTGCCCCGGGACACGGCGAGACACAAGAGACCCAGTACTTC. Translating it yields CASALAPGHGETQETQYF.

The genes are TRBV20-1 and TRBJ2-7; 8 nucleotides agree with TRBD2. There are 16 residues in the CDR3. Germline assignment: CDR1 DFQATT and CDR2 SNEGSKA (reference sequence). The V gene end was trimmed by 4 bases and the J gene end by 2 bases; junction bases not matched to a gene: 13. This CDR3 is CSATATGTRATYEQYF. CDR3 DNA: TGCAGTGCTACGGCAACCGGGACTAGGGCTACCTACGAGCAGTACTTC.

There are many counts of this clonotype. The CDR3 region is CASSLGTGHNGELFF. The CDR3 DNA reads TGTGCCAGCAGTTTAGGGACAGGGCATAACGGGGAGCTGTTTTTT. The V and J genes are TRBV12-3 or TRBV12-4 and TRBJ2-2; 8 bases line up with TRBD1. CDR3 length equals 15 residues. The ends lost 1 base at V and 7 bases at J; junction bases unmatched: 5.

This clonotype occurred a few times. The chain links TRBV3-1 to TRBJ1-3; D not certain. The germline CDR1 and CDR2 sequences are LGHDT and YNNKEL (reference sequence). V gave up 4 bases and J gave up 0 bases, with 13 bases separating them. The CDR3 extends over 16 amino acids. The CDR3 bases are TGTGCCAGCAGCCTTGGACTGCTATCCTCTGGAAACACCATATATTTT. Protein: CASSLGLLSSGNTIYF.

V gene TRBV28 combines with J gene TRBJ2-1; D may be TRBD1 (5 bases). Germline CDR1 and CDR2: MDHEN and SYDVKM. The CDR3 covers 15 residues. Trimming removed 6 bases from V and 2 bases from J, with 14 bases in between. Written as DNA, the CDR3 is TGTGCCAGCAGCCACCGAAGGGGTACCTACAATGAGCAGTTCTTC. Its protein is CASSHRRGTYNEQFF.

In its sample, this clonotype was seen a few times. The V and J genes are TRBV3-1 and TRBJ2-7; TRBD1 matches at 7 bases. CDR1 is LGHDT and CDR2 is YNNKEL in the germline V gene (reference sequence). The CDR3 is 13 residues long. With V trimmed by 8 bases and J by 2 bases, 6 bases remained unmatched. CDR3 nucleotide sequence: TGTGCCAGCGAGAGGACAGGCGCCTACGAGCAGTACTTC. Its protein is CASERTGAYEQYF.

Turning to this clonotype: Just one base apart from a much larger clone, this may be a read error. This rearrangement joins TRBV27 to TRBJ2-7; D possibly corresponds to TRBD1 (5 bases). This CDR3 is built from 14 residues. The germline gives CDR1 MNHEY, CDR2 SMNVEV (reference sequence). Here the CDR3 DNA reads TGTGCCAGCAGTCCCCTAGGGGTCTCCTACGAGCAGTGCTTC. It codes for CASSPLGVSYEQCF.

The table lists this clonotype with many counts. This chain connects TRBV11-2 to TRBJ2-5; 7 bases match TRBD2. This CDR3 is built from 14 residues. Trimming took 5 bases from V and 5 from J; bases not matched to a gene: 8. The germline V gene has CDR1 SGHAT and CDR2 FQNNGV. The CDR3 bases are TGTGCCAGCAGCGTGACTAGCTATATGGAGACCCAGTACTTC. Amino acid sequence: CASSVTSYMETQYF.

The chain uses TRBV19 and TRBJ1-2; 9 bases map to TRBD1. The CDR3 length is 14 residues. The trim removed 3 bases at V and 8 bases at J, leaving 7 bases unmatched. CDR1 and CDR2 (germline): LNHDA, SQIVND (reference sequence). DNA for the CDR3: TGTGCCAGTAGTATCCGGACAGGGGAAGGCGGCTACACCTTC. Protein product: CASSIRTGEGGYTF.